The 30 T cell receptor beta chains listed next were all sequenced from one sample in a study of shared clonotypes between healthy human individuals. Sequencing was performed with immunoSEQ multiplex PCR; in TCRdb, only in-frame clones are kept and a portion is missing. The table records a few million clones, just over 90% of them present only once. The sequenced sample was naive CD4+ T cells from PBMCs. The sample's subset: CD45RA+ positively selected. The receptors come from a young man in good health. Some clones in this sample may be carry-over from other donors' samples.

The chain joins TRBV21-1 to TRBJ1-1; the table names TRBD1, a call not compared with the DNA. TRBV21-1 is a documented pseudogene. The CDR3 extends over 17 amino acids. The CDR3 region has the DNA TGTGCCAGCAGCAAACCCCCCCCGACAGGAGGAAACACTGAAGCTTTCTTT. Amino acid sequence: CASSKPPPTGGNTEAFF.

The chain has TRBV4-1 and TRBJ2-5; TRBD1 agrees at 9 bases. The trim removed 3 bases at V and 3 bases at J, leaving 2 bases unmatched. The CDR3 totals 14 residues. Germline values: CDR1 MGHRA, CDR2 YSYEKL. This chain's CDR3 is CASSHRTGEETQYF. The CDR3 DNA follows: TGCGCCAGCAGCCACCGGACAGGGGAAGAGACCCAGTACTTC.

V gene TRBV10-3 combines with J gene TRBJ1-2; D may be TRBD1 (6 bases). There are 15 residues in the CDR3. The germline V gene encodes CDR1 ENHRY and CDR2 SYGVKD. The ends were cut back, 2 bases at V and 4 bases at J, with 14 bases in the middle. In DNA form, the CDR3 reads TGTGCCATCAGTGAGGCGCGGACAGCATCCTATGGCTACACCTTC. Translated: CAISEARTASYGYTF.

This clone was counted once. The rearrangement joins TRBV4-3 to TRBJ1-1; D gene unclear. V shed 1 base and J shed 4 bases, with 10 bases lying between them. The CDR3 has 14 residues. CDR1 and CDR2 (germline): LGHNA, YSLEER. The CDR3: CASSQAGGSTEAFF. The CDR3 DNA is TGCGCCAGCAGCCAAGCAGGAGGGAGCACTGAAGCTTTCTTT.

A note on this clone: Additional DNA sequences in this sample encode the identical CDR3. This chain links TRBV5-1 with TRBJ2-3; D might be TRBD1 or TRBD2, each matching 5 bases. The CDR3 consists of 14 residues. The germline gives CDR1 SGHRS, CDR2 YFSETQ. The V end lost 2 bases, the J end lost 2 bases, and 9 bases lay between the germline ends. This CDR3 is CASSFGTVTDTQYF. The DNA for the CDR3 is TGCGCCAGCAGCTTTGGGACGGTCACAGATACGCAGTATTTT.

The V call is TRBV4-3, the J call TRBJ2-3; possible D gene TRBD1, 6 bases. The CDR3 sequence is 18 residues long. Germline V gene sequence: CDR1 LGHNA, CDR2 YSLEER. Trimming pared 4 bases from V and 4 bases from J, leaving 24 bases between. CDR3 coding DNA: TGCGCCAGCAGCCCCCACCCCCCAGGGGCAGGGAGCCCAGATACGCAGTATTTT. Its protein is CASSPHPPGAGSPDTQYF.

The chain has TRBV5-4 and TRBJ2-1; TRBD2 matches 8 bases. This CDR3 has 15 residues. With V trimmed by 3 bases and J by 7 bases, 9 bases remained unmatched. Germline-derived CDR1 and CDR2 are SGHNT and YYREEE (reference sequence). The CDR3 is CASSSQAGEGNEQFF. CDR3 nucleotides: TGTGCCAGCAGCTCACAAGCGGGAGAGGGGAATGAGCAGTTCTTC. The variable domain in full, completed from reference TRBV5-4 and TRBJ2-1, reads ETGVTQSPTHLIKTRGQQVTLRCSSQSGHNTVSWYQQALGQGPQFIFQYYREEENGRGNFPPRFSGLQFPNYSSELNVNALELDDSALYLCASSSQAGEGNEQFFGPGTRLTVL.

This clone was seen more than once but under ten times. This sequence joins TRBV6-1 and TRBJ1-1; D remains ambiguous. Deletions cut 7 bases from V and 2 bases from J, with 11 bases between. This CDR3 is built from 13 residues. Germline V gene lookup returns CDR1 MNHNS and CDR2 SASEGT. The CDR3 loop is CASTVRENTEAFF. The CDR3 coding sequence is TGTGCCAGCACGGTACGGGAAAACACTGAAGCTTTCTTT.

This sequence joins TRBV28 and TRBJ2-3, with D possibly being TRBD2 (5 bases). The length of the CDR3 is 13 residues. The germline gives CDR1 MDHEN, CDR2 SYDVKM. V dropped 4 bases and J dropped 6 bases, with 11 bases sitting between them. CDR3 sequence reads: CASSSPDSDTQYF. CDR3 DNA sequence: TGTGCCAGCAGTTCCCCGGACTCTGATACGCAGTATTTT. Full variable domain (outside the CDR3, taken from reference TRBV28 and TRBJ2-3): DVKVTQSSRYLVKRTGEKVFLECVQDMDHENMFWYRQDPGLGLRLIYFSYDVKMKEKGDIPEGYSVSREKKERFSLILESASTNQTSMYLCASSSPDSDTQYFGPGTRLTVL.

The chain is built from TRBV6-5 and TRBJ1-5; D is uncertain. The germline V and J ends were trimmed by 0 bases and 3 bases, with 9 bases remaining between them. The CDR3 spans 15 residues. Germline V gene sequence: CDR1 MNHEY, CDR2 SVGAGI. CDR3 loop: CASSYSWGDNQPQHF. The CDR3 bases are TGTGCCAGCAGTTACTCTTGGGGAGACAATCAGCCCCAGCATTTT.

V and J are TRBV5-1 and TRBJ2-2; D uncertain. This CDR3 comprises 12 residues. V was shortened by 6 bases and J by 7 bases, with 10 bases between the two germline ends. The germline V gene encodes CDR1 SGHRS and CDR2 YFSETQ. The CDR3 region is CASNAVLGELFF. CDR3 nucleotide sequence: TGCGCCAGCAACGCGGTACTCGGGGAGCTGTTTTTT.

The CDR3 nucleotides read TGTGCCAGCAGTGTGACGGATACTAACTATGGCTACACCTTC. It encodes CASSVTDTNYGYTF. The J gene is TRBJ1-2, the V gene TRBV2; D unresolved. The CDR3 has 14 amino acids. Germline V lookup: CDR1 SNHLY, CDR2 FYNNEI. V lost 4 bases to trimming and J lost 0 bases, with 9 bases between them.

J is TRBJ2-5 and V is TRBV15; D is uncertain. Trimming took off 6 bases at V and 7 bases at J, with 21 bases between the two ends. In germline, CDR1 is LNHNV, CDR2 YYDKDF (reference sequence). The CDR3 contains 15 residues. The CDR3 here is CATSPRPDNLGTQYF. DNA for the CDR3: TGTGCCACCAGTCCGAGACCTGACAACTTGGGGACCCAGTACTTC.

V is TRBV28 and J is TRBJ2-7; TRBD2 agrees at 7 bases. The CDR3 runs to 15 residues. V shed 3 bases, J shed 2 bases, and the junction held 7 bases outside the gene matches. The germline gives CDR1 MDHEN, CDR2 SYDVKM. The CDR3 DNA is TGTGCCAGCAGTTTCTTGGGGGGGGAAACCTACGAGCAGTACTTC. Amino acid sequence: CASSFLGGETYEQYF. Supplemented by reference TRBV28 and TRBJ2-7, the full variable domain reads DVKVTQSSRYLVKRTGEKVFLECVQDMDHENMFWYRQDPGLGLRLIYFSYDVKMKEKGDIPEGYSVSREKKERFSLILESASTNQTSMYLCASSFLGGETYEQYFGPGTRLTVT.

The rearrangement uses TRBV5-1 and TRBJ1-1, with D uncertain. The CDR3 runs to 13 residues. The V end lost 6 bases, the J end lost 4 bases, and 13 bases lay between the germline ends. Looked up from germline, CDR1 is SGHRS and CDR2 is YFSETQ. CDR3 amino acids: CASKGSGFTEAFF. CDR3 in DNA: TGCGCCAGCAAAGGTTCGGGTTTCACTGAAGCTTTCTTT.

The chain carries TRBV5-6 and TRBJ1-1; the D gene is possibly TRBD1 (5 bases). The CDR3 has 13 residues. The V and J ends lost 5 bases and 0 bases respectively, with 8 bases between them. Germline V gene sequence: CDR1 SGHDT, CDR2 YYEEEE. The CDR3 spells CASSQGLNTEAFF. In DNA form, the CDR3 reads TGTGCCAGCAGTCAGGGTCTGAACACTGAAGCTTTCTTT.

This chain joins TRBV27 and TRBJ1-1; D is unclear. Between the trimmed V and J ends, which lost 2 bases and 5 bases, there was a span of 9 bases. Germline V lookup: CDR1 MNHEY, CDR2 SMNVEV (reference sequence). This CDR3 contains 13 residues. The CDR3 nucleotides are TGTGCCAGCAGTTTACGGGCGGGGACTGAAGCTTTCTTT. Its translation is CASSLRAGTEAFF.

This chain links TRBV5-1 with TRBJ2-6; D is tentatively TRBD1 or TRBD2 (5 bases each). CDR1 and CDR2 from the germline V gene are SGHRS and YFSETQ. CDR3 size: 15 residues. Trimming cost V 0 bases and J 4 bases, with 8 bases left between them. The CDR3 nucleotides are TGCGCCAGCAGCTTGGCCGGGGACGGGGCCAACGTCCTGACTTTC. This translates into CASSLAGDGANVLTF.

The gene calls are TRBV10-2 and TRBJ2-3; D remains unclear. Per the germline V gene, CDR1 is WSHSY and CDR2 is SAAADI. V shed 0 bases and J shed 4 bases, with 8 bases lying between them. This CDR3 is 14 amino acids long. CDR3: CASSESSLADTQYF. In nucleotides, the CDR3 is TGCGCCAGCAGTGAGTCGTCTTTGGCAGATACGCAGTATTTT.

The chain recombines TRBV18 with TRBJ2-6; D is undetermined. From germline, CDR1 is KGHSH and CDR2 LQKENI. The CDR3 has 14 residues. Between the trimmed V and J ends, which lost 6 bases and 0 bases, there was a span of 6 bases. Here the CDR3 DNA reads TGTGCCAGCTCGAAGCCCTCTGGGGCCAACGTCCTGACTTTC. It yields the protein CASSKPSGANVLTF.

The V call is TRBV6-5, the J call TRBJ2-7; no reliable D call. The length of the CDR3 is 13 residues. V gave up 2 bases and J gave up 5 bases, with 10 bases separating them. Per the germline V gene, CDR1 is MNHEY and CDR2 is SVGAGI. The CDR3 reads CASSYRDTHEQYF. For the CDR3, the DNA is TGTGCCAGCAGTTACCGAGACACTCACGAGCAGTACTTC.

This chain uses TRBV15 with TRBJ1-1, with D hard to call. V was shortened by 6 bases and J by 2 bases, with 19 bases between the two germline ends. The CDR3 is 16 amino acids. Germline V gives CDR1 LNHNV, CDR2 YYDKDF (reference sequence). CDR3: CATSRLRDSSNTEAFF. The CDR3 region has the DNA TGTGCCACCAGTAGACTCAGAGACTCTTCTAACACTGAAGCTTTCTTT.

J is TRBJ2-1 and V is TRBV7-3; D gene uncertain. CDR3 length: 14 residues. V was shortened by 5 bases and J by 4 bases, with 12 bases between the two germline ends. Germline V gives CDR1 SGHTA, CDR2 FQGTGA. The CDR3 region is CASSASTFYNEQFF. In DNA form, the CDR3 reads TGTGCCAGCAGCGCCTCTACCTTTTACAATGAGCAGTTCTTC.

The CDR3 here is CASSRDVLSARNYTF. The CDR3 DNA reads TGTGCCAGCAGCCGGGACGTTCTTTCGGCGCGTAACTACACCTTC. V is TRBV7-2 and J is TRBJ1-2; TRBD1 is a possible D gene (5 bases). The CDR3 spans 15 residues. Trimming left V 5 bases short and J 10 bases short, with 23 bases between. Germline V lookup: CDR1 SGHTA, CDR2 FQGNSA.

This clone was detected once. The chain has TRBV30 and TRBJ2-3; tentatively, D is TRBD1 (6 bases). Germline CDR1 GTSNPN, CDR2 SVGIG (reference sequence). This CDR3 contains 14 residues. Trimming stripped 5 bases from V and 6 bases from J, with 18 bases between. The CDR3 nucleotides are TGTGCCTGGCAGGGACAACGAGGCTTGGATACGCAGTATTTT. Protein sequence: CAWQGQRGLDTQYF.

Concerning this clone itself: Germline and junction disagree at one end, which may indicate a read error. Other DNA sequences of this sample code for an identical CDR3. The chain carries TRBV7-9 and TRBJ2-1; D might be TRBD1 or TRBD2, each matching 5 bases. This CDR3 is 14 amino acids long. Per germline, CDR1 SEHNR and CDR2 FQNEAQ (reference sequence). As DNA, the CDR3 is TGTGCTAGCAGCCCCCATGAGGGGAATAATGAGCAGTTCTTC. This translates into CASSPHEGNNEQFF.

The V gene is TRBV7-6, the J gene TRBJ2-3; tentatively, D is TRBD1 (6 bases). V lost 5 bases to trimming and J lost 4 bases, with 22 bases between them. Per germline, CDR1 SGHVS and CDR2 FNYEAQ. The CDR3 loop spans 17 amino acids. CDR3 sequence reads: CASSPRLQGSGPDTQYF. The CDR3 nucleotides read TGTGCCAGCAGCCCGCGCTTACAGGGATCTGGCCCAGATACGCAGTATTTT.

The rearrangement links TRBV2 to TRBJ1-1; D uncertain. Germline lookup yields CDR1 SNHLY and CDR2 FYNNEI. The germline V and J ends were trimmed by 4 bases and 1 base, with 10 bases remaining between them. CDR3 size: 14 residues. The CDR3 here is CASSVSTGNTEAFF. The CDR3 region has the DNA TGTGCCAGCAGTGTTTCGACGGGGAACACTGAAGCTTTCTTT.

This clone was seen just once. The chain couples TRBV27 to TRBJ1-3; D remains unclear. CDR3 length equals 13 residues. Germline assignment: CDR1 MNHEY and CDR2 SMNVEV (reference sequence). V lost 1 base, J lost 3 bases, and 4 bases lay in between. In nucleotides, the CDR3 is TGTGCCAGCAGTTTATTCGGTGGAAACACCATATATTTT. Protein product: CASSLFGGNTIYF.

The V call is TRBV5-6, the J call TRBJ2-1, with D unclear. The CDR3 totals 15 residues. Germline V CDR1 and CDR2: SGHDT, YYEEEE. V was pared by 0 bases and J by 1 base, with 8 bases between. As DNA, the CDR3 is TGTGCCAGCAGCTTGGAGCAGAGATCCTACAATGAGCAGTTCTTC. It encodes CASSLEQRSYNEQFF. The variable domain in full, with the rest retrieved from reference TRBV5-6 and TRBJ2-1, is DAGVTQSPTHLIKTRGQQVTLRCSPKSGHDTVSWYQQALGQGPQFIFQYYEEEERQRGNFPDRFSGHQFPNYSSELNVNALLLGDSALYLCASSLEQRSYNEQFFGPGTRLTVL.